This T cell receptor (beta chain) was found in a study of control samples from healthy donors and cancer patients. Germline trimming cut 2 bases from V and 2 bases from J; bases unmatched to any gene: 2. Germline CDR1 reads KGHSH; CDR2 reads LQKENI. The CDR3 has 14 amino acids. Here immunoSEQ multiplex PCR was the method, and the copy in TCRdb shows in-frame clones only, minus some. This table has roughly 150,000 clones, 90% to 95% appearing once. The chain couples TRBV18 to TRBJ2-5; 7 bases agree with TRBD1. The sequence derives from a man between 18 and 35 years old in good health. The sample taken for sequencing was blood. CDR3 sequence: CASSPEGAQETQYF. Here the CDR3 DNA reads TGTGCCAGCTCACCAGAGGGGGCACAAGAGACCCAGTACTTC.